These T cell receptor beta chains were read from a single sample in a study of blood T cell repertoires in COVID-19. TCRdb's copy holds only in-frame clones and misses some; the assay was immunoSEQ multiplex PCR. Among roughly 78,000 clones listed, roughly 90% were seen once. Material for sequencing was peripheral blood. These TCRs come from a man aged 45-60 years with acute or convalescent COVID-19. Each CDR3 is given with its conserved first and last residue. A D gene is named only where the DNA matches it firmly. Rows give clone size only sometimes, using once, few, many, or a class for an expanded clone.

J gene: TRBJ2-1
CDR3 length: 16
clone size: .
V gene: TRBV5-6
D gene: TRBD2
CDR3 DNA: TGTGCCAGCAGCCGCCAAGCGGGGGCAACCTACAATGAGCAGTTCTTC
CDR3 protein: CASSRQAGATYNEQFF

J gene: TRBJ1-1
CDR3 length: 14
clone size: .
V gene: TRBV6-5
D gene: TRBD1
CDR3 DNA: TGTGCCAGCAGACAAAAAGGGACAGGCTTCCAAGCTTTCTTT
CDR3 protein: CASRQKGTGFQAFF

J gene: TRBJ2-1
CDR3 length: 14
clone size: .
V gene: TRBV14
D gene: .
CDR3 DNA: TGTGCCAGCAGCCGCCGGGAAACCTACAATGAGCAGTTCTTC
CDR3 protein: CASSRRETYNEQFF

J gene: TRBJ2-3
CDR3 length: 15
clone size: .
V gene: TRBV11-2
D gene: TRBD1
CDR3 DNA: TGTGCCAGCAGCTTAATGACAGGGAAAACAGATACGCAGTATTTT
CDR3 protein: CASSLMTGKTDTQYF

J gene: TRBJ2-3
CDR3 length: 12
clone size: .
V gene: TRBV27
D gene: .
CDR3 DNA: TGTGCCAGCAGTTTCGGGTCAGATACGCAGTATTTT
CDR3 protein: CASSFGSDTQYF

J gene: TRBJ2-2
CDR3 length: 16
clone size: .
V gene: TRBV9
D gene: TRBD2
CDR3 DNA: TGTGCCAGCAGCGCCCGGGCGGGGGGGGCAGGCGGGGAGCTGTTTTTT
CDR3 protein: CASSARAGGAGGELFF

J gene: TRBJ1-1
CDR3 length: 13
clone size: few
V gene: TRBV12-3/TRBV12-4
D gene: .
CDR3 DNA: TGTGCCAGCAGCTATCCCAGGGCGTCTGAAGCTTTCTTT
CDR3 protein: CASSYPRASEAFF

J gene: TRBJ1-2
CDR3 length: 13
clone size: .
V gene: TRBV18
D gene: TRBD1
CDR3 DNA: TGTGCCAGCTCACCGGGACAGGTCTATGGCTACACCTTC
CDR3 protein: CASSPGQVYGYTF

J gene: TRBJ1-1
CDR3 length: 13
clone size: .
V gene: TRBV27
D gene: .
CDR3 DNA: TGTGCCAGCAGTTTATCACAGATCACTGAAGCTTTCTTT
CDR3 protein: CASSLSQITEAFF

J gene: TRBJ1-5
CDR3 length: 14
clone size: .
V gene: TRBV6-5
D gene: TRBD1
CDR3 DNA: TGTGCCAGCGATACGGGACAGGGGAATCAGCCCCAGCATTTT
CDR3 protein: CASDTGQGNQPQHF

J gene: TRBJ2-4
CDR3 length: 18
clone size: once
V gene: TRBV21-1
D gene: .
CDR3 DNA: TGTGCCAGCAGCAAGGGACAGGGGGCTCTGACTGCCAAAAACATTCAGTACTTC
CDR3 protein: CASSKGQGALTAKNIQYF

J gene: TRBJ2-2
CDR3 length: 15
clone size: .
V gene: TRBV14
D gene: .
CDR3 DNA: TGTGCCAGCAGTCTCTTGGAGCGTTCCTTCGGGGAGCTGTTTTTT
CDR3 protein: CASSLLERSFGELFF

J gene: TRBJ2-2
CDR3 length: 15
clone size: .
V gene: TRBV6-5
D gene: .
CDR3 DNA: TGTGCCAGCGGCAGGGACACGACGAACACCGGGGAGCTGTTTTTT
CDR3 protein: CASGRDTTNTGELFF

J gene: TRBJ2-4
CDR3 length: 15
clone size: once
V gene: TRBV24-1
D gene: TRBD1
CDR3 DNA: TGTGCCACCAGTGAGGGACAGACAGCCAAAAACATTCAGTACTTC
CDR3 protein: CATSEGQTAKNIQYF

J gene: TRBJ1-2
CDR3 length: 16
clone size: .
V gene: TRBV3-1/TRBV3-2
D gene: .
CDR3 DNA: TGTGCCAGCAGCCAAGATCATGTGGACAGTTTCTATGGCTACACCTTC
CDR3 protein: CASSQDHVDSFYGYTF

J gene: TRBJ1-4
CDR3 length: 15
clone size: .
V gene: TRBV15
D gene: TRBD1
CDR3 DNA: TGTGCCACCTCAACAGGGGATAGGGCTAATGAAAAACTGTTTTTT
CDR3 protein: CATSTGDRANEKLFF

J gene: TRBJ2-2
CDR3 length: 17
clone size: .
V gene: TRBV9
D gene: TRBD2
CDR3 DNA: TGTGCCAGCAGCGGGGCTAGCGGGGGGTCGAACACCGGGGAGCTGTTTTTT
CDR3 protein: CASSGASGGSNTGELFF

J gene: TRBJ2-7
CDR3 length: 14
clone size: .
V gene: TRBV19
D gene: .
CDR3 DNA: TGTGCCAGTAGTTCCAGGGGGCCCGGGGGGGAGCAGTACTTC
CDR3 protein: CASSSRGPGGEQYF

J gene: TRBJ2-7
CDR3 length: 11
clone size: .
V gene: TRBV5-3
D gene: .
CDR3 DNA: TGTGCCAGAAGCCAGACCTACGAGCAGTACTTC
CDR3 protein: CARSQTYEQYF

J gene: TRBJ2-1
CDR3 length: 15
clone size: .
V gene: TRBV18
D gene: TRBD1
CDR3 DNA: TGTGCCAGCTCACCACCGGGGACAGGGCCCAATGAGCAGTTCTTC
CDR3 protein: CASSPPGTGPNEQFF

J gene: TRBJ1-2
CDR3 length: 14
clone size: .
V gene: TRBV19
D gene: .
CDR3 DNA: TGTGCCAGTAGTCCCCCTTTGGCAGGGGCTGGCTACACCTTC
CDR3 protein: CASSPPLAGAGYTF

J gene: TRBJ1-1
CDR3 length: 15
clone size: .
V gene: TRBV6-2/TRBV6-3
D gene: .
CDR3 DNA: TGTGCCAGCAGTCATCGACAGGATTTGGGCGCTGAAGCTTTCTTT
CDR3 protein: CASSHRQDLGAEAFF

J gene: TRBJ2-3
CDR3 length: 13
clone size: once
V gene: TRBV5-4
D gene: TRBD1
CDR3 DNA: TGTGCCAGCAGTTCGGGACAGACAGATACGCAGTATTTT
CDR3 protein: CASSSGQTDTQYF

J gene: TRBJ2-2
CDR3 length: 16
clone size: .
V gene: TRBV5-1
D gene: TRBD2
CDR3 DNA: TGCGCCAGCAGCGTTAGCGGGGAGCCTGGCACCGGGGAGCTGTTTTTT
CDR3 protein: CASSVSGEPGTGELFF

J gene: TRBJ2-1
CDR3 length: 15
clone size: .
V gene: TRBV6-6
D gene: TRBD2
CDR3 DNA: TGTGCCAGCAGTCACGGGCGGGGGATTAACAATGAGCAGTTCTTC
CDR3 protein: CASSHGRGINNEQFF

J gene: TRBJ2-3
CDR3 length: 18
clone size: .
V gene: TRBV24-1
D gene: TRBD2
CDR3 DNA: TGTGCCACCAGTGAGCGTGCGGGACTAGCGGGGGGTTCAGATACGCAGTATTTT
CDR3 protein: CATSERAGLAGGSDTQYF

J gene: TRBJ1-1
CDR3 length: 13
clone size: .
V gene: TRBV27
D gene: .
CDR3 DNA: TGTGCCAGCAGTAATACAGGGAACACTGAAGCTTTCTTT
CDR3 protein: CASSNTGNTEAFF

J gene: TRBJ2-2
CDR3 length: 19
clone size: .
V gene: TRBV24-1
D gene: .
CDR3 DNA: TGTGCCACCAGTGATGGGGCGGGACGGAGCCACGTGAATTACGGGGAGCTGTTTTTT
CDR3 protein: CATSDGAGRSHVNYGELFF

J gene: TRBJ2-1
CDR3 length: 14
clone size: .
V gene: TRBV11-1
D gene: .
CDR3 DNA: TGTGCCAGCAGCTTAGTAGCGGTTAGGAATGAGCAGTTCTTC
CDR3 protein: CASSLVAVRNEQFF

J gene: TRBJ1-2
CDR3 length: 15
clone size: .
V gene: TRBV7-3
D gene: TRBD1
CDR3 DNA: TGTGCCAGCAGCCCCATCGGGACAGGGAAGGATGGCTACACCTTC
CDR3 protein: CASSPIGTGKDGYTF

J gene: TRBJ2-3
CDR3 length: 14
clone size: .
V gene: TRBV2
D gene: TRBD2
CDR3 DNA: TGTGCCAGCAAGGCCGGCGGGGGGACAGATACGCAGTATTTT
CDR3 protein: CASKAGGGTDTQYF

J gene: TRBJ1-1
CDR3 length: 15
clone size: .
V gene: TRBV6-5
D gene: TRBD1
CDR3 DNA: TGTGCCAGCACCCGGACAGGGAGTATGAACACTGAAGCTTTCTTT
CDR3 protein: CASTRTGSMNTEAFF

J gene: TRBJ1-1
CDR3 length: 13
clone size: .
V gene: TRBV5-1
D gene: .
CDR3 DNA: TGCGCCAGCAGTCGCACAGATAACACTGAAGCTTTCTTT
CDR3 protein: CASSRTDNTEAFF

J gene: TRBJ2-1
CDR3 length: 14
clone size: once
V gene: TRBV7-6
D gene: .
CDR3 DNA: TGTGCCAGCAGCTTGGACAGAGAGTACAATGAGCAGTTCTTC
CDR3 protein: CASSLDREYNEQFF

J gene: TRBJ1-1
CDR3 length: 15
clone size: .
V gene: TRBV15
D gene: TRBD1
CDR3 DNA: TGTGCCACCAGCAGAGAGGGACAGGGGGCGACTGAAGCTTTCTTT
CDR3 protein: CATSREGQGATEAFF

J gene: TRBJ2-7
CDR3 length: 15
clone size: .
V gene: TRBV5-4
D gene: TRBD2
CDR3 DNA: TGTGCCAGCAGCACCGAATTAGCGGGGGGGAGCGAGCAGTACTTC
CDR3 protein: CASSTELAGGSEQYF

J gene: TRBJ1-2
CDR3 length: 15
clone size: few
V gene: TRBV6-5
D gene: TRBD1
CDR3 DNA: TGTGCCAGCAGAGGCGAGACAGGGGGTCGATATGGCTACACCTTC
CDR3 protein: CASRGETGGRYGYTF

J gene: TRBJ2-7
CDR3 length: 14
clone size: .
V gene: TRBV7-9
D gene: TRBD1
CDR3 DNA: TGTGCCAGCAGCGGCCAACAGGGGATCTACGAGCAGTACTTC
CDR3 protein: CASSGQQGIYEQYF

J gene: TRBJ2-1
CDR3 length: 15
clone size: .
V gene: TRBV3-1/TRBV3-2
D gene: TRBD1
CDR3 DNA: TGTGCCAGCAGCAAAACCGGGACAGGTTGGAGTGAGCAGTTCTTC
CDR3 protein: CASSKTGTGWSEQFF

J gene: TRBJ1-3
CDR3 length: 15
clone size: .
V gene: TRBV5-1
D gene: .
CDR3 DNA: TGCGCCAGCAGCCCGACAGCTACGTCTGGAAACACCATATATTTT
CDR3 protein: CASSPTATSGNTIYF

J gene: TRBJ2-3
CDR3 length: 15
clone size: .
V gene: TRBV25-1
D gene: TRBD1
CDR3 DNA: TGTGCCAGCAGTCCTTGGACAGGGGGCACAGATACGCAGTATTTT
CDR3 protein: CASSPWTGGTDTQYF

J gene: TRBJ2-5
CDR3 length: 15
clone size: .
V gene: TRBV7-9
D gene: .
CDR3 DNA: TGTGCCAGCAGCTTCTCCTTTGGAGAGGAAGAGACCCAGTACTTC
CDR3 protein: CASSFSFGEEETQYF

J gene: TRBJ2-7
CDR3 length: 11
clone size: few
V gene: TRBV11-2
D gene: .
CDR3 DNA: TGTGCCAGCAGCTATTACTACGAGCAGTACTTC
CDR3 protein: CASSYYYEQYF

J gene: TRBJ2-7
CDR3 length: 13
clone size: .
V gene: TRBV27
D gene: .
CDR3 DNA: TGTGCCAGCATTGGGGGCCGCTCCTACGAGCAGTACTTC
CDR3 protein: CASIGGRSYEQYF

J gene: TRBJ2-7
CDR3 length: 15
clone size: .
V gene: TRBV7-6
D gene: .
CDR3 DNA: TGTGCCAGCAGCTTAGCGGCGGGGGCCGGCTACGAGCAGTACTTC
CDR3 protein: CASSLAAGAGYEQYF

J gene: TRBJ1-3
CDR3 length: 16
clone size: .
V gene: TRBV11-1
D gene: TRBD1
CDR3 DNA: TGTGCCAGCAGCTCCTATGCGGACAGGGACGGAAACACCATATATTTT
CDR3 protein: CASSSYADRDGNTIYF

J gene: TRBJ2-3
CDR3 length: 15
clone size: .
V gene: TRBV7-2
D gene: .
CDR3 DNA: TGTGCCAGCAGCTTGCTCTGGGCAAGCACAGATACGCAGTATTTT
CDR3 protein: CASSLLWASTDTQYF

J gene: TRBJ2-7
CDR3 length: 15
clone size: .
V gene: TRBV10-1
D gene: .
CDR3 DNA: TGCGCCAGCAGTGAGTCTTTGGGGAGTCAATACGAGCAGTACTTC
CDR3 protein: CASSESLGSQYEQYF

J gene: TRBJ1-4
CDR3 length: 14
clone size: .
V gene: TRBV9
D gene: .
CDR3 DNA: TGTGCCAGCAGCGTAGGCAGGGAAAGTGAAAAACTGTTTTTT
CDR3 protein: CASSVGRESEKLFF

J gene: TRBJ1-1
CDR3 length: 15
clone size: few
V gene: TRBV5-1
D gene: .
CDR3 DNA: TGCGCCAGCAGCTGGCGAGGAGGGCCAGGAACTGAAGCTTTCTTT
CDR3 protein: CASSWRGGPGTEAFF

J gene: TRBJ2-3
CDR3 length: 16
clone size: .
V gene: TRBV9
D gene: TRBD1
CDR3 DNA: TGTGCCAGCAGCCCTAGAGGGGGCCATTTCACAGATACGCAGTATTTT
CDR3 protein: CASSPRGGHFTDTQYF

J gene: TRBJ1-5
CDR3 length: 15
clone size: .
V gene: TRBV27
D gene: .
CDR3 DNA: TGTGCCAGCAGTTGGGGATCAGGGGCCAATCAGCCCCAGCATTTT
CDR3 protein: CASSWGSGANQPQHF

J gene: TRBJ2-1
CDR3 length: 14
clone size: once
V gene: TRBV5-6
D gene: TRBD1
CDR3 DNA: TGTGCCAGCAGGGCACAGGGGAGTTACAATGAGCAGTTCTTC
CDR3 protein: CASRAQGSYNEQFF

J gene: TRBJ2-7
CDR3 length: 15
clone size: .
V gene: TRBV4-1
D gene: .
CDR3 DNA: TGCGCCAGCAGCCAAGACGCGGAGAGCTCCTACGAGCAGTACTTC
CDR3 protein: CASSQDAESSYEQYF

J gene: TRBJ1-6
CDR3 length: 15
clone size: .
V gene: TRBV27
D gene: .
CDR3 DNA: TGTGCCAGCAGTTTAAGGCGGGGGTTTGGGTCACCCCTCCACTTT
CDR3 protein: CASSLRRGFGSPLHF